These 21 T cell receptor beta chains were sequenced from one sample in a study of long-term antiretroviral therapy in people with HIV (dated by TCRdb to the early 2020s). The immunoSEQ hsTCRB v3.0 assay was used at survey level resolution to sequence the TRB variable region. Imported from immuneACCESS, the table was reduced by TCRdb to in-frame sequences with V and J called. These copies leave out some clones; in studies compared against another copy, an unresolved V gene accounts for under half, and the cause of the remainder is not known. This sample holds roughly 16,000 clones; 91% were observed only once. The ten top clones hold around 9.3% of the sample. Source: unsorted PBMCs, taken 0.3 years after starting antiretroviral therapy. The receptor source for this set is a man in his sixties with HIV.

The chain carries TRBV7-9 and TRBJ1-3, with D unresolved. Per germline, CDR1 SEHNR and CDR2 FQNEAQ (reference sequence). Trimming removed 5 bases from V and 2 bases from J, with 4 bases in between. The CDR3 covers 12 residues. The CDR3 is CASSVTGNTIYF. The CDR3 nucleotides are TGTGCCAGCAGCGTGACTGGAAACACCATATATTTT. Combining the CDR3 with reference TRBV7-9 and TRBJ1-3 gives the whole variable domain DTGVSQNPRHKITKRGQNVTFRCDPISEHNRLYWYRQTLGQGPEFLTYFQNEAQLEKSRLLSDRFSAERPKGSFSTLEIQRTEQGDSAMYLCASSVTGNTIYFGEGSWLTVV.

V and J are TRBV30 and TRBJ2-5; 8 nucleotides align to TRBD1. Germline V lookup: CDR1 GTSNPN, CDR2 SVGIG (reference sequence). V shed 0 bases, J shed 2 bases, and the junction held 5 bases outside the gene matches. This CDR3 has 15 residues. The CDR3 spells CAWSVHYRGQETQYF. CDR3 DNA sequence: TGTGCCTGGAGTGTACATTACAGGGGGCAAGAGACCCAGTACTTC.

The J gene is TRBJ2-1, the V gene TRBV7-9; 11 bases are shared with TRBD2. The germline V gene encodes CDR1 SEHNR and CDR2 FQNEAQ (reference sequence). V gave up 5 bases and J gave up 10 bases; unmatched junction bases: 10. This CDR3 comprises 15 residues. The CDR3 region has the DNA TGTGCCAGCAGCCCCCTACTAGCGGGAGTGGGGGAGCAGTTCTTC. Its protein is CASSPLLAGVGEQFF.

The rearrangement uses TRBV7-2 and TRBJ1-1; D might be TRBD1 (6 bases). Germline V gene data show CDR1 as SGHTA and CDR2 as FQGNSA. The CDR3 runs to 13 residues. The V and J ends lost 9 bases and 4 bases respectively, with 15 bases between them. The CDR3 here is CASSPDRRTEAFF. The CDR3 region has the DNA TGTGCCAGTTCGCCGGACAGACGCACTGAAGCTTTCTTT.

The CDR3: CASHTWGDNYGYTF. In DNA, the CDR3 is TGTGCCAGCCATACTTGGGGGGACAACTATGGCTACACCTTC. The chain uses TRBV28 and TRBJ1-2, with D possibly being TRBD1 (5 bases). The CDR3 is 14 amino acids. V was trimmed by 8 bases and J by 2 bases, leaving 15 bases between them. Germline CDR1 is MDHEN and CDR2 is SYDVKM.

This rearrangement joins TRBV7-3 to TRBJ2-2; 7 bases map to TRBD2. Unmatched junction bases numbered 0, after V lost 5 bases and J lost 6 bases. Germline V gene data show CDR1 as SGHTA and CDR2 as FQGTGA. The CDR3 covers 12 residues. The CDR3 protein is CASSRGAGELFF. In DNA form, the CDR3 reads TGTGCCAGCAGCCGGGGGGCCGGGGAGCTGTTTTTT.

The rearrangement uses TRBV18 and TRBJ2-1; tentatively, D is TRBD1 (6 bases). CDR1 KGHSH and CDR2 LQKENI come from the germline V gene. The CDR3 is 14 residues long. Trimming shortened V by 1 base and J by 9 bases, and 13 bases separated the two germline ends. The CDR3 loop reads CASSPLDSQTEQFF. Here the CDR3 DNA reads TGTGCCAGCTCACCACTGGACAGTCAGACTGAGCAGTTCTTC.

The V gene is TRBV27, the J gene TRBJ2-5, with 7 bases fitting TRBD2. This CDR3 is built from 15 residues. The germline V gene encodes CDR1 MNHEY and CDR2 SMNVEV (reference sequence). V lost 0 bases to trimming and J lost 5 bases; unmatched junction nucleotides: 6. CDR3 loop: CASSLSGGDWETQYF. The CDR3 bases are TGTGCCAGCAGTTTATCTGGGGGGGACTGGGAGACCCAGTACTTC.

The chain employs TRBV27 and TRBJ1-4; D gene unclear. V was trimmed by 6 bases and J by 8 bases, leaving 19 bases between them. The CDR3 is made up of 15 amino acids. Germline lookup yields CDR1 MNHEY and CDR2 SMNVEV (reference sequence). The CDR3 coding sequence is TGTGCCAGCAGGCCCACGAGGCTAGTTAGAGAAAAACTGTTTTTT. This codes for CASRPTRLVREKLFF.

This chain joins TRBV2 and TRBJ2-7, with D tentatively TRBD1 or TRBD2 (6 bases each). CDR3 length: 14 amino acids. Deletions cut 8 bases from V and 0 bases from J, with 14 bases between. Germline-derived CDR1 and CDR2 are SNHLY and FYNNEI. DNA of the CDR3: TGTGCCAGCGGAGGGGGGCCCCTCTCCTACGAGCAGTACTTC. Residues: CASGGGPLSYEQYF. The entire variable domain, with the rest obtained from reference TRBV2 and TRBJ2-7, is as follows: EPEVTQTPSHQVTQMGQEVILRCVPISNHLYFYWYRQILGQKVEFLVSFYNNEISEKSEIFDDQFSVERPDGSNFTLKIRSTKLEDSAMYFCASGGGPLSYEQYFGPGTRLTVT.

This clone came up once. This chain uses TRBV5-4 with TRBJ2-3; D possibly corresponds to TRBD2 (6 bases). This CDR3 is built from 19 residues. Deletions cut 0 bases from V and 3 bases from J, with 23 bases between. Germline V gene data show CDR1 as SGHNT and CDR2 as YYREEE (reference sequence). CDR3 sequence reads: CASSLGFIPGVTGTDTQYF. The CDR3 nucleotides read TGTGCCAGCAGCTTGGGGTTCATACCGGGGGTAACGGGGACAGATACGCAGTATTTT.

This chain uses TRBV2 with TRBJ1-6; D remains unclear. This CDR3 spans 13 amino acids. The germline V gene encodes CDR1 SNHLY and CDR2 FYNNEI. The germline V and J ends were trimmed by 3 bases and 12 bases, with 12 bases remaining between them. CDR3 region: CASSDRVRLPLHF. The DNA of the CDR3 is TGTGCCAGCAGTGACCGGGTCAGACTACCCCTCCACTTT.

This clone was seen more than once but under ten times. The rearrangement uses TRBV11-2 and TRBJ1-2, with D hard to call. Looked up from germline, CDR1 is SGHAT and CDR2 is FQNNGV. Trimming left V 5 bases short and J 0 bases short, with 16 bases between. The CDR3 totals 16 residues. CDR3 DNA: TGTGCCAGCAGCGACGGCGATCTCTATTCTAACTATGGCTACACCTTC. This encodes CASSDGDLYSNYGYTF. The full variable domain, rest sourced from reference TRBV11-2 and TRBJ1-2, is EAGVAQSPRYKIIEKRQSVAFWCNPISGHATLYWYQQILGQGPKLLIQFQNNGVVDDSQLPKDRFSAERLKGVDSTLKIQPAKLEDSAVYLCASSDGDLYSNYGYTFGSGTRLTVV.

About this clone: At one end, the junction sequence differs from germline, possibly due to a read error. This chain's CDR3 is CSARTRQGVVF. CDR3 nucleotides: TGCAGTGCTCGAACTCGACAGGGGGTAGTTTTT. The chain recombines TRBV20-1 with TRBJ1-4, with 9 nucleotides matching TRBD1. Germline-derived CDR1 and CDR2 are DFQATT and SNEGSKA (reference sequence). CDR3 size: 11 residues.

J is TRBJ1-5 and V is TRBV28; the D is unclear. This CDR3 contains 11 residues. V lost 3 bases, J lost 15 bases, and 12 bases lay in between. The V gene's germline CDR1 is MDHEN and CDR2 SYDVKM. CDR3 in amino acids: CASSFGRVWHF. CDR3 nucleotides: TGTGCCAGCAGTTTTGGTAGGGTATGGCATTTT.

This CDR3 is CASSLELGPYGYTF. CDR3 in DNA: TGCGCCAGCAGCTTGGAACTGGGGCCCTATGGCTACACCTTC. The V call is TRBV5-1, the J call TRBJ1-2; TRBD1 is a possible D gene (5 bases). This CDR3 has 14 amino acids. The germline V and J ends were trimmed by 0 bases and 4 bases, with 10 bases remaining between them. CDR1 is SGHRS, CDR2 YFSETQ, per germline.

This clone was detected once. This chain joins TRBV28 and TRBJ2-1; D not resolved. In germline, CDR1 is MDHEN, CDR2 SYDVKM. Trimming left V 6 bases short and J 5 bases short, with 2 bases between. The CDR3 covers 10 residues. CDR3 sequence reads: CASSDNEQFF. The CDR3 DNA sequence: TGTGCCAGCAGCGACAATGAGCAGTTCTTC.

V and J are TRBV10-1 and TRBJ2-2; tentative D call: TRBD2 (6 bases). Germline lookup yields CDR1 WNHNN and CDR2 SYGVQD (reference sequence). V gave up 4 bases and J gave up 6 bases, with 12 bases separating them. The CDR3 consists of 14 residues. CDR3 sequence: CASSGRARAGELFF. CDR3 coding DNA: TGCGCCAGCAGTGGGAGGGCGAGGGCCGGGGAGCTGTTTTTT.

The V and J genes are TRBV30 and TRBJ1-3, with TRBD1 identical over 8 bases. V shed 3 bases and J 2 bases; nucleotides not matched to a gene: 9. CDR1 is GTSNPN and CDR2 is SVGIG in the germline V gene (reference sequence). The CDR3 consists of 16 residues. CDR3 residues: CAWSALGRGPGNTIYF. The CDR3 DNA reads as TGTGCCTGGAGCGCTCTGGGCAGGGGGCCTGGAAACACCATATATTTT.

The chain combines TRBV10-1 with TRBJ2-5; D unresolved. The V and J ends lost 0 bases and 5 bases respectively, with 7 bases between them. The CDR3 has 13 residues. Germline loops: CDR1 WNHNN, CDR2 SYGVQD (reference sequence). The DNA for the CDR3 is TGCGCCAGCAGTGAGTCGATCTGGGAGACCCAGTACTTC. Protein: CASSESIWETQYF.

This chain links TRBV18 with TRBJ2-2, with D hard to call. Looked up from germline, CDR1 is KGHSH and CDR2 is LQKENI. Deletions cut 3 bases from V and 1 base from J, with 15 bases between. CDR3 length: 17 amino acids. CDR3 bases: TGTGCCAGCTCACCCTCTCGAATAGGGCAGAACACCGGGGAGCTGTTTTTT. The encoded protein is CASSPSRIGQNTGELFF.